The rows below give T cell receptor beta chains drawn from one sample of a study of blood T cells in healthy people across ages. TCRdb processed the 5' RACE reads anew with MiXCR; each CDR3 protein has one entry. The profile shows about 1.8 million distinct CDR3 sequences, around 48% of them singletons. Sample: blood. These receptors were obtained from a woman aged 40 to 49 in good health. Each CDR3 is given with its conserved first and last residue. The D gene is left open where the match is weak. Clone size is not always given. Where it is, it says once, few, many or a class for expanded clones.

-	TRBD2	TRBV7-2	TRBJ2-1	TGTGCCAGCAGCCAAACACGGGGGGGCGCAGAGACCCAGTTCTTC	CASSQTRGGAETQFF
-	-	TRBV7-9	TRBJ2-3	TGTGCCAGCAGGCTCGGGTCCCCAGATACGCAGTATTTT	CASRLGSPDTQYF
few	-	TRBV4-3	TRBJ2-7	TGCGCCAGCAGCCAAGGACTGGGCGGGGGCGACTACGAGCAGTACTTC	CASSQGLGGGDYEQYF
few	TRBD1	TRBV12-3/TRBV12-4	TRBJ1-2	TGTGCCAGCAGTCCGGGACAGGGGGCGAGTGGCTACACCTTC	CASSPGQGASGYTF
-	TRBD1	TRBV15	TRBJ2-5	TGTGCCACCAGCAGAGGTGGGACAGGGGGCGGGCAGTACTTC	CATSRGGTGGGQYF
few	-	TRBV6-1	TRBJ1-4	TGTGCCAGCAGTGATAGCTGGGCATCTAATGAAAAACTGTTTTTT	CASSDSWASNEKLFF
-	TRBD1	TRBV11-2	TRBJ2-1	TGTGCCAGCAGCTCGACAGGGGGCTTCTACAATGAGCAGTTCTTC	CASSSTGGFYNEQFF
-	TRBD1	TRBV29-1	TRBJ2-1	TGCAGCGTACCGGGACAGGGGAGAAGGATGACCTACAATGAGCAGTTCTTC	CSVPGQGRRMTYNEQFF
-	-	TRBV5-1	TRBJ2-1	TGCGCCAGCAGGGCGACTCATGAGCAGTTCTTC	CASRATHEQFF
-	TRBD1	TRBV7-9	TRBJ1-2	TGTGCCAGCAGCTTAGCGATTAAGGGGAGACAGGGAAACTATGGCTACACCTTC	CASSLAIKGRQGNYGYTF
-	TRBD1	TRBV28	TRBJ2-5	TGTGCCAGCAGTTTCTGGGACAGGGAGTACTTC	CASSFWDREYF
few	-	TRBV11-2	TRBJ2-3	TGTGCCAGCAGCCCAAGAGGGCTAGACACAGATACGCAGTATTTT	CASSPRGLDTDTQYF
few	TRBD1	TRBV6-1	TRBJ2-7	TGTGCCAGCAGTGAAAGGGACAGGGGCGTACGGGAGCAGTACTTC	CASSERDRGVREQYF
-	-	TRBV7-6	TRBJ2-7	TGTGCCAGCAGCTCGCAGGCTCCCCAGTACTTC	CASSSQAPQYF
few	-	TRBV5-1	TRBJ2-2	TGTGCCAGCAGTTTGGAGGGGACCGGGGAGCTGTTTTTT	CASSLEGTGELFF
-	TRBD1	TRBV6-9	TRBJ2-7	TGTGCCAGCAGTTTTATCCGGGACAGGGAGTACGAGCAGTACTTC	CASSFIRDREYEQYF
few	TRBD1	TRBV18	TRBJ2-4	TGTGCCAGCTCACCTCGGACAGGGGCAATAAACATTCAGTACTTC	CASSPRTGAINIQYF
few	TRBD2	TRBV4-3	TRBJ2-1	TGCGCCAGCAGCCAAGGACTAGCGGGGGGCGAGGAGCAGTTCTTC	CASSQGLAGGEEQFF
-	TRBD2	TRBV20-1	TRBJ2-7	TGCAGTGCCAGTTTTGCGGGGGGGCCCTGGGAGCAGTACTTC	CSASFAGGPWEQYF
few	-	TRBV7-3	TRBJ2-1	TGTGCCAGCAGCCTACCGGGGGATCCTCCGGATGAGCAGTTCTTC	CASSLPGDPPDEQFF
few	TRBD1	TRBV7-2	TRBJ1-5	TGTGCCAGCAGTCGACAGGGGGTTCAGCCCCAGCATTTT	CASSRQGVQPQHF
-	-	TRBV7-8	TRBJ2-1	TGTGCCAGCAGCACCGACTTAGACAGGAATGAGCAGTTCTTC	CASSTDLDRNEQFF
few	TRBD1	TRBV9	TRBJ1-2	TGTGCCAGCAGCGTAGCTCGGGACAGGGACTATGGCTACACCTTC	CASSVARDRDYGYTF
-	TRBD1	TRBV6-2/TRBV6-3	TRBJ2-5	TGTGCCAGCAGTCTTATCGGACAGGGGGCATTCAATGAGCAGTACTTC	CASSLIGQGAFNEQYF
-	-	TRBV10-3	TRBJ2-3	TGTGCCATCAGTGATGGAGGGGCGACCACAGGTACGCAGTATTTT	CAISDGGATTGTQYF
-	TRBD2	TRBV3-1	TRBJ2-1	TGTGCCAGCAGCCAAGTCCCAATAGCGGGGGGGTATGTAGATGAGCAGTTCTTC	CASSQVPIAGGYVDEQFF
few	TRBD2	TRBV7-6	TRBJ2-6	TGTGCCAGCAGCCCTCAGGGAGGGACCATCGTCTCTGGGGCCAACGTCCTGACTTTC	CASSPQGGTIVSGANVLTF